The clone carrying this T cell receptor (beta chain) was counted ten times or more. Its specificity is not known. This sample is part of a study of T cell repertoires in cytomegalovirus infection. As for the study in general: Recently described HLA-C-restricted plus well-studied HLA-B-restricted CMV epitopes were used. An indication of both CMV infection and matching HLA type came from public TCR beta signatures.

One entry per CDR3 protein results from TCRdb running MiXCR on the reads. There are about a million distinct CDR3 sequences in the sample; less than 35% occur only once, and roughly 13% lies in the top ten. The CDR3 is 15 amino acids. V dropped 6 bases and J dropped 0; count of bases not matched to a gene: 6. Germline assignment: CDR1 MNHEY and CDR2 SVGEGT. The TCR comes from a human donor in good health (CMV status not recorded). Some clones in this sample may be carry-over from other donors' samples. The chain is built from TRBV6-2 or TRBV6-3 and TRBJ1-1; 8 bases are a match to TRBD1. The sample consisted of cultured CD8+ T cells from PBMCs, taken from culture after CMV antigen stimulation. CDR3 loop: CASSFGQGVNTEAFF. Here the CDR3 DNA reads TGTGCCAGCAGCTTTGGACAGGGCGTGAACACTGAAGCTTTCTTT.